The 25 T cell receptor beta chains presented below share a single source sample, sequenced in a study of long-term antiretroviral therapy in people with HIV (dated 2022 in TCRdb). The immunoSEQ hsTCRB v3.0 assay was used at survey level resolution to sequence the TRB variable region. As stored in TCRdb, this immuneACCESS dataset retains in-frame rearrangements with V and J assigned. A fraction of the clones does not appear; measured against another copy, unresolved V genes explain less than half of the discrepancy, and the remainder lacks a known reason. The sample table holds 30,000 or so clones, of which 90% were seen once. The ten most abundant clones make up 4.3% of the sample. Here the sequenced sample was unsorted PBMCs, taken about 5.5 years after starting antiretroviral therapy. Source of these receptors: a woman between 35 and 50 years old with HIV.

This clone has just one count. J is TRBJ2-3 and V is TRBV2, with D possibly being TRBD2 (5 bases). Trimming left V 3 bases short and J 1 base short, with 14 bases between. The CDR3 has 16 residues. CDR1 and CDR2 from the germline V gene are SNHLY and FYNNEI. CDR3 sequence: CASSDPPTRGTDTQYF. CDR3 coding DNA: TGTGCCAGCAGTGATCCCCCAACGCGGGGCACAGATACGCAGTATTTT.

This clone was seen only once. The chain's CDR3 is CASSFGGPPHEQYF. The CDR3 region has the DNA TGCGCCAGCAGCTTTGGAGGGCCTCCCCACGAGCAGTACTTC. J is TRBJ2-7 and V is TRBV5-1; weak D call: TRBD2 (6 bases). Germline loops: CDR1 SGHRS, CDR2 YFSETQ. Trimming stripped 2 bases from V and 5 bases from J, with 14 bases between. The CDR3 sequence is 14 residues long. Supplemented by reference TRBV5-1 and TRBJ2-7, the full variable domain reads KAGVTQTPRYLIKTRGQQVTLSCSPISGHRSVSWYQQTPGQGLQFLFEYFSETQRNKGNFPGRFSGRQFSNSRSEMNVSTLELGDSALYLCASSFGGPPHEQYFGPGTRLTVT.

This rearrangement joins TRBV27 to TRBJ2-7; D gene unclear. The CDR3 covers 13 residues. Germline V lookup: CDR1 MNHEY, CDR2 SMNVEV (reference sequence). V was shortened by 3 bases and J by 1 base, with 7 bases between the two germline ends. The CDR3 sequence: CASSFLGSYEQYF. The CDR3 nucleotides are TGTGCCAGCAGTTTTTTAGGATCCTACGAGCAGTACTTC.

The rearrangement links TRBV5-4 to TRBJ1-2; D is unresolved. The germline CDR1 and CDR2 sequences are SGHNT and YYREEE (reference sequence). The CDR3 loop spans 15 amino acids. Trimming took off 2 bases at V and 6 bases at J, with 17 bases between the two ends. The CDR3 is CASSFSGANRDGYTF. The CDR3 coding sequence is TGTGCCAGCAGCTTTTCTGGCGCGAATAGAGATGGCTACACCTTC.

V and J are TRBV30 and TRBJ2-5; no clear D gene. The CDR3 spans 12 residues. The germline V gene encodes CDR1 GTSNPN and CDR2 SVGIG (reference sequence). V lost 1 base to trimming and J lost 5 bases, with 8 bases between them. For the CDR3, the DNA is TGTGCCTGGAGTGGGACGCGTGAGACCCAGTACTTC. Translated: CAWSGTRETQYF. Full variable domain (outside the CDR3, taken from reference TRBV30 and TRBJ2-5): SQTIHQWPATLVQPVGSPLSLECTVEGTSNPNLYWYRQAAGRGLQLLFYSVGIGQISSEVPQNLSASRPQDRQFILSSKKLLLSDSGFYLCAWSGTRETQYFGPGTRLLVL.

V usage is TRBV6-1 and J usage is TRBJ2-2; 8 nucleotides match TRBD2. This CDR3 is built from 16 residues. Unmatched junction bases numbered 7, after V lost 2 bases and J lost 5 bases. Per the germline V gene, CDR1 is MNHNS and CDR2 is SASEGT. The CDR3 is CASSEPSGRGTGELFF. CDR3 sequence (DNA): TGTGCCAGCAGTGAACCCAGCGGGAGAGGGACCGGGGAGCTGTTTTTT.

The V gene is TRBV4-2, the J gene TRBJ1-5; D call uncertain. V was cut by 0 bases and J by 0 bases, with 9 bases left in between. The length of the CDR3 is 16 residues. Germline CDR1 LGHNA, CDR2 YNFKEQ. The CDR3 loop is CASSQEAWDSNQPQHF. CDR3 nucleotide sequence: TGTGCCAGCAGCCAAGAGGCGTGGGATAGCAATCAGCCCCAGCATTTT.

J is TRBJ2-3 and V is TRBV5-1, with D possibly matching TRBD2 (6 bases). The CDR3 totals 15 residues. Germline loops: CDR1 SGHRS, CDR2 YFSETQ. Trimming stripped 7 bases from V and 0 bases from J, with 15 bases between. The CDR3 spells CASVEGSPSTDTQYF. The CDR3 DNA is TGCGCCAGCGTGGAGGGGAGCCCTAGCACAGATACGCAGTATTTT.

This clone was observed a few times. This chain joins TRBV18 and TRBJ2-2; no clear D. V was shortened by 5 bases and J by 0 bases, with 7 bases between the two germline ends. The CDR3 loop spans 14 amino acids. The germline V gene encodes CDR1 KGHSH and CDR2 LQKENI. Written as DNA, the CDR3 is TGTGCCAGCTCATCGGTCACGAACACCGGGGAGCTGTTTTTT. This gives the protein CASSSVTNTGELFF.

This chain joins TRBV7-9 and TRBJ2-5; TRBD1 might be the D (6 bases). The CDR3 spans 15 residues. Trimming removed 4 bases at V and 1 base at J, with 13 bases between. CDR1 and CDR2 (germline): SEHNR, FQNEAQ (reference sequence). The CDR3, as DNA: TGTGCCAGCAGCTCCTACCTGGACAGCCAAGAGACCCAGTACTTC. Its translation is CASSSYLDSQETQYF. Together with reference TRBV7-9 and TRBJ2-5, the CDR3 gives the full variable domain: DTGVSQNPRHKITKRGQNVTFRCDPISEHNRLYWYRQTLGQGPEFLTYFQNEAQLEKSRLLSDRFSAERPKGSFSTLEIQRTEQGDSAMYLCASSSYLDSQETQYFGPGTRLLVL.

The chain couples TRBV4-2 to TRBJ1-2; D unresolved. Trimming took 1 base from V and 6 from J, leaving 12 bases between them. Germline V lookup: CDR1 LGHNA, CDR2 YNFKEQ. This CDR3 spans 14 amino acids. The CDR3 sequence: CASSQGSPIDGYTF. CDR3 DNA: TGTGCCAGCAGCCAAGGTAGTCCGATAGATGGCTACACCTTC.

The rearrangement uses TRBV29-1 and TRBJ1-1; D not certain. Deletions cut 2 bases from V and 2 bases from J, with 12 bases between. This CDR3 has 14 residues. From germline, CDR1 is SQVTM and CDR2 ANQGSEA. The CDR3 DNA is TGCAGCGTTGAATACCCGACGGGCAACACTGAAGCTTTCTTT. Its protein product is CSVEYPTGNTEAFF.

The gene calls are TRBV12-5 and TRBJ1-2, with TRBD1 matching 7 bases. Germline assignment: CDR1 LGHNT and CDR2 FRNRAP. The J segment lost 4 bases and the V segment lost 5 bases, leaving 7 bases of the junction unmatched. The CDR3 runs 14 residues. The CDR3 DNA reads TGTGCTAGTGGTAGCATGGGACAGACCTATGGCTACACCTTC. Amino acid sequence: CASGSMGQTYGYTF.

This chain connects TRBV30 to TRBJ2-5, with 8 nucleotides matching TRBD1. The CDR3 runs 14 residues. Germline V gene lookup returns CDR1 GTSNPN and CDR2 SVGIG (reference sequence). V dropped 4 bases and J dropped 2; count of bases not matched to a gene: 6. The CDR3: CAWMDRVGQETQYF. In DNA form, the CDR3 reads TGTGCCTGGATGGACAGGGTAGGACAAGAGACCCAGTACTTC.

This clone was seen just once. At one end the junction does not follow the germline gene, possibly because of a read error. V and J are TRBV18 and TRBJ2-1, with 11 positions matching TRBD2. Per the germline V gene, CDR1 is KGHSH and CDR2 is LQKENI. The CDR3 has 15 residues. CDR3 amino acids: CASSQTSGTIDEQFF. The CDR3 coding sequence is TGTGCCAGCTCACAGACTAGCGGGACCATAGATGAACAGTTCTTC.

The gene calls are TRBV7-6 and TRBJ2-3, with TRBD2 identical over 9 bases. The length of the CDR3 is 13 residues. In germline, CDR1 is SGHVS, CDR2 FNYEAQ. Germline trimming cut 8 bases from V and 1 base from J; bases unmatched to any gene: 1. The DNA for the CDR3 is TGTGCCAGCCGCGGGGGGGGCACAGATACGCAGTATTTT. This encodes CASRGGGTDTQYF.

The CDR3: CASSEREVYYNEQFF. The CDR3 DNA is TGTGCCAGCAGCGAGCGGGAGGTCTACTACAATGAGCAGTTCTTC. The rearrangement links TRBV9 to TRBJ2-1; 9 nucleotides line up with TRBD2. The CDR3 totals 15 residues. CDR1 and CDR2 (germline): SGDLS, YYNGEE. J was trimmed by 3 bases and V by 3 bases; bases with no gene match: 4.

For the CDR3, the DNA is TGTGCCAGTGAATCTAGCGTGCGGCAGGGTACGCAGTATTTT. Translated: CASESSVRQGTQYF. The chain couples TRBV7-9 to TRBJ2-3; D is perhaps TRBD2 (6 bases). The V end was cut by 9 bases, the J end by 8 bases, with 21 bases between. The CDR3 is made up of 14 amino acids. Germline CDR1 reads SEHNR; CDR2 reads FQNEAQ (reference sequence).

The chain carries TRBV6-5 and TRBJ1-1, with D unclear. V lost 6 bases to trimming and J lost 2 bases, with 13 bases between them. This CDR3 contains 14 residues. Germline-derived CDR1 and CDR2 are MNHEY and SVGAGI. The CDR3 DNA is TGTGCCAGCAGCCTAGCCAGACCAAACACTGAAGCTTTCTTT. Translated, it gives CASSLARPNTEAFF.

V is TRBV5-4 and J is TRBJ2-1; D not resolved. CDR1 and CDR2 (germline): SGHNT, YYREEE (reference sequence). The CDR3 has 14 residues. The V gene lost 2 bases and the J gene lost 0 bases, with 6 bases spanning the gap. The CDR3 DNA is TGTGCCAGCAGCTTAGAAAGCTCCTACAATGAGCAGTTCTTC. Translating gives CASSLESSYNEQFF.

This clone came up once. V usage is TRBV9 and J usage is TRBJ2-3; 8 nucleotides line up with TRBD2. J lost 0 bases, V lost 4 bases, and 4 bases had no gene match. The CDR3 covers 15 residues. Germline V gene sequence: CDR1 SGDLS, CDR2 YYNGEE. CDR3 amino acids: CASSLAGTSTDTQYF. The CDR3 nucleotides are TGTGCCAGCAGCTTAGCGGGGACTAGCACAGATACGCAGTATTTT.

This chain uses TRBV11-2 with TRBJ2-1; D is ambiguous. V dropped 1 base and J dropped 5 bases, with 6 bases sitting between them. This CDR3 is built from 13 residues. Germline-derived CDR1 and CDR2 are SGHAT and FQNNGV. DNA for the CDR3: TGTGCCAGCAGCTTAGGACCCGACAATGAGCAGTTCTTC. Translating gives CASSLGPDNEQFF.

This clone was detected only a few times. The chain couples TRBV29-1 to TRBJ2-1; TRBD1 aligns across 9 bases. The CDR3 covers 14 residues. Trimming took 3 bases from V and 7 from J; bases not matched to a gene: 7. Per the germline V gene, CDR1 is SQVTM and CDR2 is ANQGSEA. CDR3: CSVEGWDRVNEQFF. The CDR3 nucleotides read TGCAGCGTTGAGGGGTGGGACAGGGTGAATGAGCAGTTCTTC.

This clone occurred a few times. The V call is TRBV19, the J call TRBJ1-1; 9 bases match TRBD1. CDR1 is LNHDA and CDR2 is SQIVND in the germline V gene (reference sequence). The CDR3 loop spans 14 amino acids. Losses at the gene ends were 5 bases for V and 4 bases for J; bases not matched to a gene: 5. The CDR3 bases are TGTGCCAGTAGTCGACAGGGGGGTTCCACTGAAGCTTTCTTT. It is translated as CASSRQGGSTEAFF. Filled out from reference TRBV19 and TRBJ1-1, the complete variable domain reads DGGITQSPKYLFRKEGQNVTLSCEQNLNHDAMYWYRQDPGQGLRLIYYSQIVNDFQKGDIAEGYSVSREKKESFPLTVTSAQKNPTAFYLCASSRQGGSTEAFFGQGTRLTVV.

J is TRBJ1-6 and V is TRBV19, with 9 bases lining up with TRBD1. CDR1 is LNHDA, CDR2 SQIVND, per germline (reference sequence). The CDR3 contains 13 residues. The trim removed 6 bases at V and 7 bases at J, leaving 1 base unmatched. The CDR3 loop reads CASSDRGNSPLHF. CDR3 sequence (DNA): TGTGCCAGTAGCGACAGGGGGAATTCACCCCTCCACTTT.